A single sample is the source of the 8 T cell receptor beta chains below, sequenced in a study of cytomegalovirus exposure and HLA in healthy donors. Clones were read by immunoSEQ multiplex PCR, and TCRdb kept only the in-frame ones, dropping some. This sample carries about 170,000 clones, 70% to 90% of them seen once, and the ten largest clones take 5% to 7%. Sequencing was performed on PBMCs. The receptors originated from a woman aged 25 to 39 in good health and CMV-seronegative.

CDR3 loop: CASSYRGTGELFF. CDR3 bases: TGTGCCAGCAGCTATCGGGGGACCGGGGAGCTGTTTTTT. V is TRBV7-2 and J is TRBJ2-2, with D possibly TRBD2 on 6 matching bases. V was cut by 4 bases and J by 5 bases, with 8 bases left in between. The CDR3 runs to 13 residues. Germline V gene lookup returns CDR1 SGHTA and CDR2 FQGNSA.

The chain combines TRBV4-2 with TRBJ1-2; D gene uncertain. Trimming shortened V by 0 bases and J by 5 bases, and 19 bases separated the two germline ends. This CDR3 region has 17 residues. The V gene's germline CDR1 is LGHNA and CDR2 YNFKEQ. The CDR3: CASSQDVLLGSSYGYTF. The CDR3 region has the DNA TGTGCCAGCAGCCAAGATGTTTTACTGGGCTCCTCTTATGGCTACACCTTC.

This chain uses TRBV13 with TRBJ1-5; D uncertain. This CDR3 has 14 residues. Trimming cost V 6 bases and J 0 bases, with 9 bases left between them. Germline values: CDR1 PRHDT, CDR2 FYEKMQ (reference sequence). The chain's CDR3 is CASSVRYSNQPQHF. The CDR3 DNA reads as TGTGCCAGCAGTGTCAGGTATAGCAATCAGCCCCAGCATTTT. Filled out from reference TRBV13 and TRBJ1-5, the complete variable domain reads AAGVIQSPRHLIKEKRETATLKCYPIPRHDTVYWYQQGPGQDPQFLISFYEKMQSDKGSIPDRFSAQQFSDYHSELNMSSLELGDSALYFCASSVRYSNQPQHFGDGTRLSIL.

The J gene is TRBJ2-1, the V gene TRBV7-6; 10 nucleotides agree with TRBD2. The CDR3 has 16 amino acids. The junction had 3 bases not matched to a gene; V was cut back by 0 bases and J by 4 bases. Per the germline V gene, CDR1 is SGHVS and CDR2 is FNYEAQ. CDR3 protein: CASSLARTSGYNEQFF. The CDR3 region has the DNA TGTGCCAGCAGCTTAGCACGGACTAGCGGTTACAATGAGCAGTTCTTC.

Concerning this clone itself: This same CDR3 is encoded by further DNA sequences in the sample. The chain has TRBV18 and TRBJ1-4; 9 positions agree with TRBD1. CDR1 is KGHSH, CDR2 LQKENI, per germline. The V and J ends lost 3 bases and 5 bases, in that order; junction bases with no gene match: 1. The CDR3 totals 14 residues. CDR3 amino acids: CASSPGQGNEKLFF. The CDR3 DNA sequence: TGTGCCAGCTCACCGGGACAGGGAAATGAAAAACTGTTTTTT. Variable domain in full (rest from reference TRBV18 and TRBJ1-4): NAGVMQNPRHLVRRRGQEARLRCSPMKGHSHVYWYRQLPEEGLKFMVYLQKENIIDESGMPKERFSAEFPKEGPSILRIQQVVRGDSAAYFCASSPGQGNEKLFFGSGTQLSVL.

This clone was picked up one time. The chain employs TRBV27 and TRBJ2-5, with a possible D match to TRBD2 (5 bases). The V end was cut by 4 bases, the J end by 5 bases, with 8 bases between. CDR1 and CDR2 (germline): MNHEY, SMNVEV (reference sequence). This CDR3 is built from 12 residues. CDR3 coding DNA: TGTGCCAGCAGTTCTCGGGGTGAGACCCAGTACTTC. Translated: CASSSRGETQYF.

The V call is TRBV27, the J call TRBJ2-3, with D hard to call. Trimming pared 3 bases from V and 1 base from J, leaving 5 bases between. CDR3 size: 13 residues. Germline-derived CDR1 and CDR2 are MNHEY and SMNVEV (reference sequence). CDR3 sequence: CASSFQGTDTQYF. Here the CDR3 DNA reads TGTGCCAGCAGTTTTCAGGGCACAGATACGCAGTATTTT.

This chain links TRBV7-7 with TRBJ2-7, with 8 bases lining up with TRBD2. In germline, CDR1 is SSHAT, CDR2 FNYEAQ (reference sequence). The length of the CDR3 is 13 residues. J gave up 8 bases and V 5 bases, and 8 bases lay outside the gene matches. The CDR3 loop is CASSTDTSGQQYF. The CDR3 coding sequence is TGTGCCAGCAGCACGGATACTAGCGGCCAGCAGTACTTC.